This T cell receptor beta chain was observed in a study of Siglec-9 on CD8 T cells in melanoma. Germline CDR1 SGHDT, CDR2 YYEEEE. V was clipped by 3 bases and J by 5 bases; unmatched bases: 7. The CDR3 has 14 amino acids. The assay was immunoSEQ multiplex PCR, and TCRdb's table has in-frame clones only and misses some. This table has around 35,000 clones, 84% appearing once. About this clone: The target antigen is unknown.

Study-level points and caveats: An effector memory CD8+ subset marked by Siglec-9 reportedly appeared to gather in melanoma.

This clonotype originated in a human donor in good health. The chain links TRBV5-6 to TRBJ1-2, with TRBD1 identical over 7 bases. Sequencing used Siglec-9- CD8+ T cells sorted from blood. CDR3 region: CASSSLTGWYGYTF. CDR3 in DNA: TGTGCCAGCAGCTCCTTGACAGGGTGGTATGGCTACACCTTC.